This T cell receptor (beta chain) appears in the sequencing data of a study of shared clonotypes between healthy human individuals. The CDR3 contains 14 residues. The germline CDR1 and CDR2 sequences are SGHRS and YFSETQ. Germline trimming cut 1 base from V and 4 bases from J; bases unmatched to any gene: 4. The repertoire was sequenced with immunoSEQ multiplex PCR; TCRdb's copy has only in-frame clones and lacks some. The table includes around 2.5 million clones, approximately 94% detected once. The clonotype comes from a young man in good health. Some clones in this sample may be carry-over from other donors' samples. The V and J genes are TRBV5-1 and TRBJ2-7; 8 nucleotides line up with TRBD2. Sequenced input: naive CD4+ T cells from PBMCs. Described subset: CD45RA+ positively selected. Written as DNA, the CDR3 is TGCGCCAGCAGCTTGATTAGCGGGAATTACGAGCAGTACTTC. Translation gives CASSLISGNYEQYF. The entire variable domain, with the rest obtained from reference TRBV5-1 and TRBJ2-7, is as follows: KAGVTQTPRYLIKTRGQQVTLSCSPISGHRSVSWYQQTPGQGLQFLFEYFSETQRNKGNFPGRFSGRQFSNSRSEMNVSTLELGDSALYLCASSLISGNYEQYFGPGTRLTVT.